This T cell receptor (beta chain) was documented in a study of vaccination and CD4 T cells after COVID-19. Study as a whole: Either the Pfizer-BioNTech BNT162b2 or Moderna mRNA-1273 vaccine was given as two doses. Cells were stimulated with overlapping spike peptides from SARS-CoV-2, HCoV-NL63, HCoV-OC43 and HCoV-229E. Investigators drew the post-COVID samples a median roughly 98 days after diagnosis, with a range of 35 to 161.

As to treatment: roughly 11-day PBMC culture with coronavirus spike peptide pools or control peptides (ViraFEST assay). Days 3 and 7 saw half the medium swapped for fresh IL-2 medium. As to this clonotype: Its antigen remains unknown.

The CDR3 spans 14 residues. From germline, CDR1 is MDHEN and CDR2 SYDVKM. V lost 5 bases, J lost 2 bases, and 13 bases lay in between. Cultured CD4+ T-cell DNA underwent Oncomine TCR Beta short-read sequencing. TCRdb ran MiXCR on the PCR reads and lists one entry per CDR3 protein. The table lists 15,000 to 20,000 distinct CDR3 sequences, 51% of them singletons, with roughly 10% in the top ten. Sequenced here: CD4+ T cells from blood, cultured in vitro, sampled before SARS-CoV-2 vaccination. V usage is TRBV28 and J usage is TRBJ2-7; D may correspond to TRBD1 or TRBD2 (5 bases each). The sequence derives from a human donor who had recovered from COVID-19. The CDR3 DNA reads TGTGCCAGCAGTCCTCAGGGAGCGCCCTACGAGCAGTACTTC. This sequence encodes CASSPQGAPYEQYF.